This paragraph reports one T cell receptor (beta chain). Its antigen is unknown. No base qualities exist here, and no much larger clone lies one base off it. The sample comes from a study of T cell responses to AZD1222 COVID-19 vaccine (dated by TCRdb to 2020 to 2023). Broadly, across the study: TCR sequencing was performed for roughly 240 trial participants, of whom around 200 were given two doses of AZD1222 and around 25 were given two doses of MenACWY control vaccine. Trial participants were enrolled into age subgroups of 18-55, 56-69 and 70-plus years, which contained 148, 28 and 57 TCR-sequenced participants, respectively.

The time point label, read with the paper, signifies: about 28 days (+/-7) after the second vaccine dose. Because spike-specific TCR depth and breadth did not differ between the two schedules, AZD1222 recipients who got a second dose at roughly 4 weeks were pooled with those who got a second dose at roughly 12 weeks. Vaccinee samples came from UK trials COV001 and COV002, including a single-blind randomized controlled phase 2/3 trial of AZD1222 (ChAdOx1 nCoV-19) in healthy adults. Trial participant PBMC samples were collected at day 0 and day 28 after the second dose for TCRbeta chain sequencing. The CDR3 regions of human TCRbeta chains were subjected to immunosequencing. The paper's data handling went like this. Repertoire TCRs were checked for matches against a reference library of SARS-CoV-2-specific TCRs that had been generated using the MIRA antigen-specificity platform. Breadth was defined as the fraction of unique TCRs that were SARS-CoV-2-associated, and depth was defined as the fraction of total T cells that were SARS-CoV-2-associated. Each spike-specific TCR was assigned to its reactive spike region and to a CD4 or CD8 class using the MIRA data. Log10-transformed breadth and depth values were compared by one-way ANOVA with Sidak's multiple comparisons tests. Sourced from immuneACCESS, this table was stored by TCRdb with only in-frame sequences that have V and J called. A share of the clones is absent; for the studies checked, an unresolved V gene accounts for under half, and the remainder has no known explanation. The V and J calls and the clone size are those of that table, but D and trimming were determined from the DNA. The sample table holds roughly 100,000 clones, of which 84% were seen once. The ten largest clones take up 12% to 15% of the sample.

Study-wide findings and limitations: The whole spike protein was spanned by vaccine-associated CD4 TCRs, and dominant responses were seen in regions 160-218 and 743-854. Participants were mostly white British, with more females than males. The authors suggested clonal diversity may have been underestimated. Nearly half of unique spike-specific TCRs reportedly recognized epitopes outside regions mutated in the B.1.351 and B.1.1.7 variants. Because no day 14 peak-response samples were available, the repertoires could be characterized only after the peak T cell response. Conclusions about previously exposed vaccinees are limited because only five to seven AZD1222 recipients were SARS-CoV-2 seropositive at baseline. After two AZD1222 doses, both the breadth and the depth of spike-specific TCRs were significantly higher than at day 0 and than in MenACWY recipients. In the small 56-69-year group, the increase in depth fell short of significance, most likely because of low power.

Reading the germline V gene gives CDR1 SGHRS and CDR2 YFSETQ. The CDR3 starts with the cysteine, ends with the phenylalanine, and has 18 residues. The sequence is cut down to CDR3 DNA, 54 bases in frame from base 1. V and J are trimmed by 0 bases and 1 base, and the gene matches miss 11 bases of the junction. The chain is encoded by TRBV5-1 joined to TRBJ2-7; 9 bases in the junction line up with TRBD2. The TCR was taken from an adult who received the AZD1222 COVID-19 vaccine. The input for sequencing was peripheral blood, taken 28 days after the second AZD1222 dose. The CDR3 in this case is CASSLGEAGGSISYEQYF. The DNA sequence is TGCGCCAGCAGCTTGGGAGAAGCGGGAGGATCCATTTCCTACGAGCAGTACTTC.